This T cell receptor beta chain was captured by sequencing in a study of T cells in Graves' hyperthyroidism and ophthalmopathy. Amplification of TCR beta CDR3 regions was performed using RNA transcripts as template. The HTBI primer set served for first-round RT-PCR of the TCR CDR3. TCRdb re-called the multiplex PCR reads through MiXCR, storing one row per CDR3 protein. The table has more than 300,000 distinct CDR3 sequences, 17% seen once. The CDR3 covers 12 residues. V was trimmed by 6 bases and J by 5 bases, leaving 11 bases between them. The germline gives CDR1 MDHEN, CDR2 SYDVKM. The J gene is TRBJ2-7, the V gene TRBV28; the D gene is possibly TRBD1 (5 bases). The sequenced sample consisted of blood. The TCR sequence derives from a woman aged 25 to 39 with Graves' hyperthyroidism that later progressed to Graves' ophthalmopathy. CDR3 DNA sequence: TGTGCCAGCAGCGCCAGGGCGGACGAGCAGTACTTC. This gives the protein CASSARADEQYF.